The clone carrying this T cell receptor (beta chain) is judged medium-sized (0.01 to 0.1%). Its specificity is not known. The V and J ends lost 5 bases and 5 bases respectively, with 9 bases between them. CDR1 and CDR2 from the germline V gene are SGHTA and FQGNSA. The CDR3 covers 12 residues. This sample is part of a study of spatial heterogeneity in lung cancer. Time point specified: sample taken at primary tumor resection. Broader study findings: Counts of expanded intratumoral alpha and beta TCRs tracked tumor mutation counts.

TCRdb re-derived calls from the 5' RACE reads in MiXCR, one entry per CDR3 protein. The table has fewer than 3,500 distinct CDR3 sequences, 6.5% to 8% seen once. V is TRBV7-2 and J is TRBJ2-5, with D perhaps TRBD1 (5 bases). Material: lung tumor tissue, obtained at surgery. The TCR was taken from a female donor with early-stage non-small cell lung cancer. CDR3 nucleotides: TGTGCCAGCAGCCCGACAGTTGAGACCCAGTACTTC. Its protein product is CASSPTVETQYF.